This entry concerns a single T cell receptor (beta chain). This sample is drawn from a study of PD-1 blockade in mismatch repair-deficient tumors. The TCR-sequenced patients were a few responders to pembrolizumab. Assay: immunoSEQ multiplex PCR; the TCRdb copy retains only in-frame clones and omits some. The sample consists of about 25,000 clones, 84% of them appearing once. Germline loops: CDR1 SGHNT, CDR2 YYREEE (reference sequence). The V end was cut by 1 base, the J end by 5 bases, with 21 bases between. The CDR3 consists of 17 residues. The chain uses TRBV5-4 and TRBJ2-5; a possible D gene is TRBD1 (6 bases). This clonotype originated in an adult with mismatch repair-deficient cancer. The source material was PBMCs, sampled before pembrolizumab treatment. The CDR3 nucleotides are TGTGCCAGCAGCTTGTTAGGGGCGGTGGGGGCGGTGGAGACCCAGTACTTC. As protein: CASSLLGAVGAVETQYF.